Detailed here is one TCR beta chain. V was shortened by 0 bases and J by 8 bases, with 5 bases between the two germline ends. Germline V gives CDR1 SGHRS, CDR2 YFSETQ. The CDR3 loop spans 11 amino acids. This sample was taken from a study of blood T cell repertoires in COVID-19. This table comes from immunoSEQ multiplex PCR, and its TCRdb copy is limited to in-frame clones, with some not included. Of 35,000 to 40,000 clones in the sample, 81% were seen once. The specimen was peripheral blood. The clonotype originates from a man of 80 years or more with active or convalescent COVID-19. V gene TRBV5-1 combines with J gene TRBJ1-1; D is undetermined. This CDR3 is CASSLEREAFF. The CDR3 coding sequence is TGCGCCAGCAGCTTGGAGAGGGAAGCTTTCTTT.